This TCR beta chain was profiled in a study of cytomegalovirus exposure and HLA in healthy donors. Study results and limitations: A previous analysis found most TCR beta V segments productive roughly 87% or roughly 30% of the time.

The PCR ran on 60 Vbeta and 13 Jbeta primers. Clones were read by immunoSEQ multiplex PCR, and TCRdb kept only the in-frame ones, dropping some. In the table there are 200,000 to 250,000 clones, 77% of which are singletons. This clone was counted between two and nine times. Its cognate antigen is unknown. Trimming took 4 bases from V and 4 from J; bases not matched to a gene: 3. The CDR3 covers 14 residues. The germline CDR1 and CDR2 sequences are SGHNT and YYREEE (reference sequence). Sequencing was done on a sample of PBMCs. The genes are TRBV5-4 and TRBJ2-1, with 9 positions matching TRBD1. The sequence derives from a woman in her fifties or sixties in good health and CMV-seropositive. The CDR3 loop is CASSRDRAYNEQFF. Here the CDR3 DNA reads TGTGCCAGCAGCAGGGACAGGGCTTACAATGAGCAGTTCTTC.